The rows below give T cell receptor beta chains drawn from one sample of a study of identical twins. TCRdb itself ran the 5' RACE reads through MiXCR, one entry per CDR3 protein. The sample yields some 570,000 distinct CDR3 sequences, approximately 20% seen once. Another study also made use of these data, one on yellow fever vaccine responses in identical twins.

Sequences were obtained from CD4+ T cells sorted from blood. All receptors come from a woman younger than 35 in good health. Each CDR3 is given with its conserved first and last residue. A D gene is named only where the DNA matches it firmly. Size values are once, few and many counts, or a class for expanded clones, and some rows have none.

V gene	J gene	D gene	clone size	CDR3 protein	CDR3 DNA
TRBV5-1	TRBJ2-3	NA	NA	CASSSDISSTDTQYF	TGCGCCAGCAGCTCGGACATATCTAGCACAGATACGCAGTATTTT
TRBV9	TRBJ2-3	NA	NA	CASSVDPMGTDTQYF	TGTGCCAGCAGCGTAGATCCCATGGGGACAGATACGCAGTATTTT
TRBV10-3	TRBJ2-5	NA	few	CAISEGQTPVETQYF	TGTGCCATCAGTGAGGGACAGACTCCTGTAGAGACCCAGTACTTC
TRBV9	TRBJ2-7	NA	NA	CASSVGPGVDTYEQYF	TGTGCCAGCAGCGTAGGACCGGGAGTGGATACTTACGAGCAGTACTTC
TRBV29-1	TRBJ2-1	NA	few	CSPTRGSSYNEQFF	TGCAGCCCAACCCGGGGGAGCTCCTACAATGAGCAGTTCTTC
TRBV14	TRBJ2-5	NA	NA	CASSQRYQETQYF	TGTGCCAGCAGCCAGCGATACCAAGAGACCCAGTACTTC
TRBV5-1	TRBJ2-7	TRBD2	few	CASSQPPGTSALGEQYF	TGCGCCAGCAGCCAACCACCCGGGACTAGCGCTTTGGGGGAGCAGTACTTC
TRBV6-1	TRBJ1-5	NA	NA	CASTFGSIGQPQHF	TGTGCCAGCACCTTCGGGAGTATCGGGCAGCCCCAGCATTTT
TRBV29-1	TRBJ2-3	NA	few	CSVGSQPTDTQYF	TGCAGCGTTGGAAGCCAACCCACAGATACGCAGTATTTT
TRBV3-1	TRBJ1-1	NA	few	CASSPQGQVNTEAFF	TGTGCCAGCAGCCCGCAGGGACAAGTGAACACTGAAGCTTTCTTT
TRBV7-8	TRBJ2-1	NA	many	CASSLRQGEFNEQFF	TGTGCCAGCAGCTTACGGCAAGGGGAATTCAATGAGCAGTTCTTC
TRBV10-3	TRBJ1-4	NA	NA	CAISGRGEKLFF	TGTGCCATCAGTGGCAGAGGTGAAAAACTGTTTTTT
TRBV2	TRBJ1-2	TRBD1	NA	CASSRDRFLPIEGYTF	TGTGCCAGCAGCCGGGACAGATTTCTGCCAATCGAAGGCTACACCTTC
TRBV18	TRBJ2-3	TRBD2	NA	CASSPSGANTDTQYF	TGTGCCAGCTCACCAAGCGGGGCGAACACAGATACGCAGTATTTT
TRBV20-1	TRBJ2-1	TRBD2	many	CSASGSYNEQFF	TGCAGCGCTAGCGGGAGCTACAATGAGCAGTTCTTC